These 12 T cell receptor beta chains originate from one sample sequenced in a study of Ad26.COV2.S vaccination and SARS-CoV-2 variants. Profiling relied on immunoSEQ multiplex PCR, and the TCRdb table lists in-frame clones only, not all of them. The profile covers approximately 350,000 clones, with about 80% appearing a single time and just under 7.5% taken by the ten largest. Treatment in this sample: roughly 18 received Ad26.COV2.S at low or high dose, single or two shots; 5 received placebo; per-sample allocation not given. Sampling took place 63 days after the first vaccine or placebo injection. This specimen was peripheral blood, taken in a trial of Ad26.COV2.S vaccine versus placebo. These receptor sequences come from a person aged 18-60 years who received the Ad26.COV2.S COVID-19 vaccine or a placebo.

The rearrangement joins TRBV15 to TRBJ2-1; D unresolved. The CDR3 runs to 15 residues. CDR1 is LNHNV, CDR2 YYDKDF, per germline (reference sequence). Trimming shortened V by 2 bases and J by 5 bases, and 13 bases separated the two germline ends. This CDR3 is CATSRPRTRHNEQFF. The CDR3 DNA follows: TGTGCCACCAGCAGACCACGGACCCGGCACAATGAGCAGTTCTTC.

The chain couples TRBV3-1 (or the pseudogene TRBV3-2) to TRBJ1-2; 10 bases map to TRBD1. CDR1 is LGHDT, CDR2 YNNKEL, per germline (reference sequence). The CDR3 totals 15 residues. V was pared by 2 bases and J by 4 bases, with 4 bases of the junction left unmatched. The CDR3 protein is CASSQTRTGGYGYTF. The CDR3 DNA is TGTGCCAGCAGCCAAACTAGGACAGGGGGCTATGGCTACACCTTC.

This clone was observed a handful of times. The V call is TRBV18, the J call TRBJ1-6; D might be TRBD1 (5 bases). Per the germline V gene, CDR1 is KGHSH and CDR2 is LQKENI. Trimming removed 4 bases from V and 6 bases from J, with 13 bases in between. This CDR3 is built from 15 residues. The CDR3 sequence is CASSLSGAINSPLHF. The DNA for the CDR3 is TGTGCCAGCTCACTGAGCGGGGCGATTAATTCACCCCTCCACTTT.

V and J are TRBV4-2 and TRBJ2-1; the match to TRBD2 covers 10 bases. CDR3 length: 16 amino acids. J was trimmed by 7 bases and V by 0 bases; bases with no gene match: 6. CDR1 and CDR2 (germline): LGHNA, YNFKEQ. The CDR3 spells CASSQDISGGANEQFF. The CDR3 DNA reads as TGTGCCAGCAGCCAAGATATAAGCGGGGGGGCAAATGAGCAGTTCTTC.

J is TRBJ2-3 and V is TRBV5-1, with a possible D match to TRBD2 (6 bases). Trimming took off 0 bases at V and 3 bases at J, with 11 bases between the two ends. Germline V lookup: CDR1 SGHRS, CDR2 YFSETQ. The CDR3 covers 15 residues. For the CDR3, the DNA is TGCGCCAGCAGCTTGGATAACGGGAGAACAGATACGCAGTATTTT. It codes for CASSLDNGRTDTQYF.

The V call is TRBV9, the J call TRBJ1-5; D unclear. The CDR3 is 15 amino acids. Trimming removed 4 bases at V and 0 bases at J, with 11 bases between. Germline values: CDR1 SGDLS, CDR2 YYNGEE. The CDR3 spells CASSPRGLSNQPQHF. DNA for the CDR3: TGTGCCAGCAGCCCCCGAGGCCTTAGCAATCAGCCCCAGCATTTT.

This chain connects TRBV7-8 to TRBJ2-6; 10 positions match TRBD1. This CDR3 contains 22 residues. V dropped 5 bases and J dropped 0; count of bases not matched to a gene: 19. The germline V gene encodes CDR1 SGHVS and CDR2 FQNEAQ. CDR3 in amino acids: CASSRGPSGRTGGSSGANVLTF. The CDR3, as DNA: TGTGCCAGCAGCCGAGGCCCATCGGGAAGGACAGGGGGTTCCTCTGGGGCCAACGTCCTGACTTTC.

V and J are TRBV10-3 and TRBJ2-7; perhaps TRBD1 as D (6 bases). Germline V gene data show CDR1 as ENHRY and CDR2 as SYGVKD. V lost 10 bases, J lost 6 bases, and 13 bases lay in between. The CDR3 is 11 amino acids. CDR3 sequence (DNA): TGTGCCACCCTGAACAGGGTCGAGCAGTACTTC. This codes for CATLNRVEQYF.

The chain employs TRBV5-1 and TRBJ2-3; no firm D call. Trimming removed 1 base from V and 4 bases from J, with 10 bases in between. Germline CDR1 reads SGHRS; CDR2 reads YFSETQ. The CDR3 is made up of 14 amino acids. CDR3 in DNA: TGCGCCAGCAGCTTGAACCCATTCCCAGATACGCAGTATTTT. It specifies CASSLNPFPDTQYF.

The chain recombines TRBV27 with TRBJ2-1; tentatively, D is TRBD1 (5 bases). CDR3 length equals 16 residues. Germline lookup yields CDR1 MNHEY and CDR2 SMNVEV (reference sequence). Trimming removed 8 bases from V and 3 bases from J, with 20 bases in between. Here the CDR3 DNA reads TGTGCCAGCCCCCGGGCAGGGTCCAACTGCTACAATGAGCAGTTCTTC. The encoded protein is CASPRAGSNCYNEQFF.

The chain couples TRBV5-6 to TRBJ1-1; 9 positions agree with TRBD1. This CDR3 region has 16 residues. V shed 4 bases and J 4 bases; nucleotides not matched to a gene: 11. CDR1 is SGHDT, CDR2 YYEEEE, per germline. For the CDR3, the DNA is TGTGCCAGCAGCCGGGGTCACAGGGGGCTTGGCACTGAAGCTTTCTTT. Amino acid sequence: CASSRGHRGLGTEAFF.

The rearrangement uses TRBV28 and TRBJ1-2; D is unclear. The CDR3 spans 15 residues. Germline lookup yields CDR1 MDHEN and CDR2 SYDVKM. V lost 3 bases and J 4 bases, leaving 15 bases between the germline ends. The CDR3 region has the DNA TGTGCCAGCAGTTTTTCGGCAGGCAGGAGCTATGGCTACACCTTC. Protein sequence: CASSFSAGRSYGYTF.